These 14 T cell receptor beta chains originate from one sample sequenced in a study of T cell responses to AZD1222 COVID-19 vaccine. TCRdb's table, derived via immunoSEQ multiplex PCR, lists solely in-frame clones and lacks some. The sample carries about 84,000 clones, roughly 85% recorded once. The source material was peripheral blood, sampled on day 0 of AZD1222 vaccination. The receptors were gathered from an adult in good health.

This clone was counted once. The CDR3 DNA reads as TGTGCCAGCAGATGGGCCTCTGCGTGGCCCCAGCATTTT. Translation: CASRWASAWPQHF. The chain combines TRBV28 with TRBJ1-5; D is unresolved. Per germline, CDR1 MDHEN and CDR2 SYDVKM. The CDR3 length is 13 residues. V lost 6 bases to trimming and J lost 9 bases, with 15 bases between them.

The chain is built from TRBV7-9 and TRBJ2-1; TRBD2 agrees at 10 bases. CDR3 length: 14 amino acids. The junction had 8 bases not matched to a gene; V was cut back by 6 bases and J by 9 bases. Per germline, CDR1 SEHNR and CDR2 FQNEAQ (reference sequence). The CDR3 sequence is CASRSSGRAGEQFF. As DNA, the CDR3 is TGTGCCAGCAGGTCCAGCGGGAGGGCCGGTGAGCAGTTCTTC. The full variable domain, completed using reference TRBV7-9 and TRBJ2-1, is DTGVSQNPRHKITKRGQNVTFRCDPISEHNRLYWYRQTLGQGPEFLTYFQNEAQLEKSRLLSDRFSAERPKGSFSTLEIQRTEQGDSAMYLCASRSSGRAGEQFFGPGTRLTVL.

J is TRBJ2-7 and V is TRBV5-4; 8 bases map to TRBD2. Germline V gene sequence: CDR1 SGHNT, CDR2 YYREEE (reference sequence). V was pared by 0 bases and J by 1 base, with 3 bases of the junction left unmatched. The CDR3 runs 15 residues. Here the CDR3 DNA reads TGTGCCAGCAGCTTGGACGGGAGGGGGTCCTACGAGCAGTACTTC. It translates to CASSLDGRGSYEQYF.

CDR3 region: CASSYAGGSNTGELFF. CDR3 coding DNA: TGTGCCAGCAGTTACGCCGGGGGGTCGAACACCGGGGAGCTGTTTTTT. The rearrangement joins TRBV6-5 to TRBJ2-2; 7 bases are shared with TRBD2. The CDR3 runs 16 residues. Germline V gene lookup returns CDR1 MNHEY and CDR2 SVGAGI. With 2 bases clipped from V and 0 bases from J, the junction kept 3 bases outside the gene matches.

The rearrangement uses TRBV4-3 and TRBJ1-2; D is perhaps TRBD1 (6 bases). This CDR3 contains 14 residues. From germline, CDR1 is LGHNA and CDR2 YSLEER. V was trimmed by 0 bases and J by 8 bases, leaving 13 bases between them. Here the CDR3 DNA reads TGCGCCAGCAGCCAAGAAACAGGGTGGGGAGGCTACACCTTC. It is translated as CASSQETGWGGYTF.

The rearrangement uses TRBV5-5 and TRBJ2-7; the D is unclear. V shed 4 bases and J shed 4 bases, with 12 bases lying between them. This CDR3 is built from 13 residues. The germline V gene encodes CDR1 SGHKS and CDR2 YYEKEE (reference sequence). The CDR3 reads CASSHLTHYEQYF. DNA of the CDR3: TGTGCCAGCAGCCACCTGACACATTACGAGCAGTACTTC.

The CDR3 loop is CASRRGDSTGELFF. The CDR3 coding sequence is TGTGCCAGCAGGAGGGGGGACAGCACCGGGGAGCTGTTTTTT. The rearrangement links TRBV6-5 to TRBJ2-2, with a weak D call TRBD1 (7 bases). This CDR3 is built from 14 residues. Germline V CDR1 and CDR2: MNHEY, SVGAGI. V lost 6 bases to trimming and J lost 4 bases, with 12 bases between them.

The chain carries TRBV19 and TRBJ1-1, with TRBD1 as a possible D gene (5 bases). This CDR3 has 14 amino acids. Germline-derived CDR1 and CDR2 are LNHDA and SQIVND (reference sequence). V was shortened by 4 bases and J by 5 bases, with 14 bases between the two germline ends. The CDR3 reads CASSTPHQGTEAFF. Written as DNA, the CDR3 is TGTGCCAGTAGTACTCCCCACCAGGGAACTGAAGCTTTCTTT.

This rearrangement joins TRBV4-2 to TRBJ2-1, with 13 bases aligning to TRBD2. J gave up 0 bases and V 4 bases, and 3 bases lay outside the gene matches. CDR3 length: 17 amino acids. The germline V gene encodes CDR1 LGHNA and CDR2 YNFKEQ. CDR3 region: CASSPLAGGSSYNEQFF. The CDR3 DNA is TGTGCCAGCAGCCCACTAGCGGGAGGGAGCTCCTACAATGAGCAGTTCTTC.

The chain joins TRBV4-2 to TRBJ1-4; D ambiguous. Per the germline V gene, CDR1 is LGHNA and CDR2 is YNFKEQ. V was pared by 4 bases and J by 1 base, with 7 bases between. The CDR3 consists of 14 residues. CDR3 coding DNA: TGTGCCAGCAGCCGCCCGGGAACTAATGAAAAACTGTTTTTT. Translating gives CASSRPGTNEKLFF.

The chain links TRBV19 to TRBJ2-1; 7 nucleotides align to TRBD2. V shed 3 bases and J 9 bases; nucleotides not matched to a gene: 5. Per germline, CDR1 LNHDA and CDR2 SQIVND (reference sequence). The length of the CDR3 is 13 residues. The CDR3 reads CASSILAVGEQFF. DNA of the CDR3: TGTGCCAGTAGTATTCTAGCGGTCGGTGAGCAGTTCTTC.

The J gene is TRBJ2-1, the V gene TRBV7-9, with D possibly matching TRBD2 (7 bases). Germline V gene lookup returns CDR1 SEHNR and CDR2 FQNEAQ (reference sequence). Between the trimmed V and J ends, which lost 3 bases and 6 bases, there was a span of 12 bases. The CDR3 has 14 residues. CDR3: CASSFGLGGNEQFF. The CDR3 DNA follows: TGTGCCAGCAGCTTCGGACTAGGGGGCAATGAGCAGTTCTTC.

The chain is built from TRBV6-5 and TRBJ1-1; 10 bases line up with TRBD1. The CDR3 spans 15 residues. Germline V gene data show CDR1 as MNHEY and CDR2 as SVGAGI. V gave up 5 bases and J gave up 3 bases; unmatched junction bases: 6. CDR3 nucleotide sequence: TGTGCCAGCAGTCTCCGAGGGACAGGGGACACTGAAGCTTTCTTT. This sequence encodes CASSLRGTGDTEAFF.

This rearrangement joins TRBV6-5 to TRBJ2-5; 8 bases are shared with TRBD1. Germline CDR1 and CDR2: MNHEY and SVGAGI. Trimming took 5 bases from V and 5 from J; bases not matched to a gene: 10. This CDR3 has 15 amino acids. In DNA form, the CDR3 reads TGTGCCAGCAGTACCCAGGGCAGGGGGCGGGAGACCCAGTACTTC. It translates to CASSTQGRGRETQYF.